The 32 T cell receptor beta chains reported below all come from one sample, sequenced in a study of tumor-infiltrating lymphocytes in primary liver carcinoma. Germline DNA was extracted too, while blood RNA derived from unsorted whole blood. With 500 to 650 ng total RNA as template and a constant-region primer, TCR beta cDNA was made. ARM-PCR, slightly modified, supplied the TCR beta libraries through three nested multiplex PCR rounds. The first two PCR rounds used TRBV1-TRBV30 primers with a Cbeta primer, nine to eleven cycles each. TCRdb passed the multiplex PCR reads through MiXCR, listing each CDR3 protein once. The sample lists 320,000 or so distinct CDR3 sequences, roughly two thirds occurring once. Sequenced material: peripheral blood. The receptors were sampled from a man aged 35 to 55 with primary liver carcinoma and hepatitis B virus infection.

This clonotype has a count of ten or more. The chain joins TRBV29-1 to TRBJ2-3; no clear D. V shed 4 bases and J shed 5 bases, with 10 bases lying between them. The CDR3 totals 12 residues. CDR1 is SQVTM and CDR2 is ANQGSEA in the germline V gene. CDR3 amino acids: CSVASGQDTQYF. CDR3 in DNA: TGCAGCGTTGCATCAGGCCAAGATACGCAGTATTTT.

A note on this clonotype: A junction end diverges from the germline sequence, so it may reflect a read error. The CDR3 bases are TGTGCCAGCAGTGCCACAGGGGGCACCGGGGGGCTGTTTTTT. Translating gives CASSATGGTGGLFF. This chain uses TRBV6-4 with TRBJ2-2; 9 bases agree with TRBD1. Per the germline V gene, CDR1 is MRHNA and CDR2 is SNTAGT. The CDR3 is 14 amino acids.

V gene TRBV5-1 combines with J gene TRBJ2-7; the D gene is possibly TRBD2 (6 bases). The germline V and J ends were trimmed by 4 bases and 0 bases, with 14 bases remaining between them. Germline CDR1 reads SGHRS; CDR2 reads YFSETQ. This CDR3 region has 15 residues. DNA of the CDR3: TGCGCCAGCAGCGGAGGGTCAGTGCACTCCTACGAGCAGTACTTC. It yields the protein CASSGGSVHSYEQYF.

The chain has TRBV11-2 and TRBJ2-1, with a tentative D call TRBD2 (6 bases). V was cut by 0 bases and J by 4 bases, with 13 bases left in between. CDR3 length: 16 amino acids. Germline V gene lookup returns CDR1 SGHAT and CDR2 FQNNGV. The CDR3 loop reads CASSLELVAAYNEQFF. CDR3 nucleotide sequence: TGTGCCAGCAGCTTAGAGCTGGTAGCGGCTTACAATGAGCAGTTCTTC.

Notes on this clonotype: A much larger clone lies one base from this, so it may be a read error. The chain recombines TRBV29-1 with TRBJ1-1; 10 bases align to TRBD1. The CDR3 is 12 amino acids. Germline lookup yields CDR1 SQVTM and CDR2 ANQGSEA. In nucleotides, the CDR3 is TGCAGCGTAGGGACAGGGGTGGCTGATGCTTTCTTT. As protein: CSVGTGVADAFF.

The chain recombines TRBV24-1 with TRBJ2-3, with D maybe TRBD2 (5 bases). CDR3 length equals 16 residues. V lost 0 bases to trimming and J lost 3 bases, with 12 bases between them. Germline values: CDR1 KGHDR, CDR2 SFDVKD. DNA for the CDR3: TGTGCCACCAGTGATTTGATGTTCGGCGGGACAGATACGCAGTATTTT. It is translated as CATSDLMFGGTDTQYF.

This clonotype was seen more than once but under ten times. This rearrangement joins TRBV5-4 to TRBJ2-1, with D maybe TRBD1 (5 bases). Trimming took 0 bases from V and 8 from J, leaving 18 bases between them. CDR1 and CDR2 from the germline V gene are SGHNT and YYREEE (reference sequence). The CDR3 runs to 16 residues. The DNA for the CDR3 is TGTGCCAGCAGCTTGGGGGGCTGGGGTAAGGAGTATGAGCAGTTCTTC. It translates to CASSLGGWGKEYEQFF.

This clonotype was detected a few times. V and J are TRBV7-9 and TRBJ2-1; a possible D gene is TRBD1 (6 bases). Germline V gives CDR1 SEHNR, CDR2 FQNEAQ (reference sequence). The CDR3 extends over 15 amino acids. V lost 3 bases and J lost 9, with 18 bases in between. The CDR3 sequence is CASSFKQGSLGEQFF. DNA for the CDR3: TGTGCCAGCAGCTTTAAGCAGGGGAGTCTTGGTGAGCAGTTCTTC.

This clonotype appeared once. At one boundary the junction diverges from the germline segment, which might be a read error. The chain couples TRBV6-1 to TRBJ1-5; 9 nucleotides match TRBD1. The V gene's germline CDR1 is MNHNS and CDR2 SASEGT. The CDR3 runs to 15 residues. This CDR3 reads CASDRDRVGPQPQHF. The CDR3 coding sequence is TGTGCCAGCGACCGGGACAGGGTAGGACCTCAGCCCCAGCATTTC.

As concerns this clonotype: Mismatch with germline at one junction end may stem from a read error. This chain connects TRBV12-3 or TRBV12-4 to TRBJ2-1; D gene uncertain. This CDR3 is 12 amino acids long. The CDR3: CASNLSANEQLF. DNA for the CDR3: TGTGCCAGCAATTTATCTGCTAATGAGCAGTTATTC.

Concerning this clonotype: A much bigger clone sits one base away, suggesting this may be a read error. This chain connects TRBV6-1 to TRBJ2-1; maybe TRBD2 (6 bases). This CDR3 is built from 14 residues. Looked up from germline, CDR1 is MNHNS and CDR2 is SASEGT. CDR3 sequence: CAGSVIRGYNEQFF. Here the CDR3 DNA reads TGTGCCGGCAGTGTAATCCGGGGGTACAATGAGCAGTTCTTC.

This clonotype was detected once. The chain recombines TRBV5-6 with TRBJ2-2; 7 nucleotides match TRBD2. The CDR3 has 17 residues. V was clipped by 3 bases and J by 4 bases; unmatched bases: 12. CDR1 and CDR2 (germline): SGHDT, YYEEEE. The chain's CDR3 is CASSSRGEGGGTGELFF. For the CDR3, the DNA is TGTGCCAGCAGCTCCCGGGGGGAGGGCGGCGGCACCGGGGAGCTGTTTTTT.

On this clonotype: This sequence may be a read error, since a much larger clone differs from it by one base. The chain recombines TRBV29-1 with TRBJ2-5, with 8 bases that match TRBD1. CDR3 length: 13 amino acids. Germline V gene data show CDR1 as SQVTM and CDR2 as ANQGSEA. V was clipped by 6 bases and J by 1 base; unmatched bases: 4. CDR3 in DNA: TGCAGCGTCTCGGGGACAGGCCAAGAGACCCAGTACTTC. It translates to CSVSGTGQETQYF.

The V and J genes are TRBV28 and TRBJ2-1; 9 nucleotides line up with TRBD2. This CDR3 has 15 amino acids. The ends lost 3 bases at V and 6 bases at J; junction bases unmatched: 6. Germline V gene sequence: CDR1 MDHEN, CDR2 SYDVKM. The CDR3 loop reads CASSFPSGNFNEQFF. CDR3 in DNA: TGTGCCAGCAGTTTTCCTAGCGGGAATTTCAATGAGCAGTTCTTC.

Of note for this clonotype: The germline gene is not matched at one end of the junction; a read error may be the cause. The V and J genes are TRBV12-5 and TRBJ1-1; D may be TRBD1 (5 bases). Germline V gives CDR1 LGHNT, CDR2 FRNRAP. The CDR3 extends over 15 amino acids. The CDR3 coding sequence is TGTGCTAGTGATCGAGGGGAGGCATTGAACGCTGAAGCTTTCTTT. Translation: CASDRGEALNAEAFF.

This clonotype was observed once. The final CDR3 position lacks the conserved phenylalanine or tryptophan, pointing to a likely read error. The chain uses TRBV11-2 and TRBJ2-3; 8 nucleotides line up with TRBD2. This CDR3 comprises 15 residues. The J segment lost 6 bases and the V segment lost 3 bases, leaving 8 bases of the junction unmatched. The V gene's germline CDR1 is SGHAT and CDR2 FQNNGV. This CDR3 reads CASSLGSGGRDTQYV. In nucleotides, the CDR3 is TGTGCCAGCAGCTTGGGATCGGGAGGGCGGGATACGCAGTATGTT.

This chain joins TRBV5-4 and TRBJ2-7; D uncertain. This CDR3 is built from 14 residues. Germline V gene data show CDR1 as SGHNT and CDR2 as YYREEE (reference sequence). V gave up 4 bases and J gave up 3 bases, with 14 bases separating them. CDR3 residues: CASSRDASFYEQYF. The CDR3, as DNA: TGTGCCAGCAGCAGGGATGCGTCCTTCTACGAGCAGTACTTC.

Turning to this clonotype: The junction differs from germline at one of its ends, possibly a read error. The gene calls are TRBV4-1 and TRBJ2-3; the match to TRBD2 covers 8 bases. In germline, CDR1 is MGHRA, CDR2 YSYEKL. This CDR3 region has 16 residues. The DNA for the CDR3 is TGCGCCAGCAGCCAAGTTCTAGCGGGCCCCACAGATACGCAGTGTTTT. The encoded protein is CASSQVLAGPTDTQCF.

This chain connects TRBV7-9 to TRBJ2-3; D is unresolved. Germline assignment: CDR1 SEHNR and CDR2 FQNEAQ (reference sequence). Trimming removed 10 bases at V and 2 bases at J, with 10 bases between. This CDR3 spans 12 amino acids. This CDR3 is CANGPITDTQYF. CDR3 sequence (DNA): TGTGCCAACGGCCCAATCACAGATACGCAGTATTTT.

On this clonotype: A much larger clone sits a single nucleotide away, making a read error possible. The chain couples TRBV5-1 to TRBJ2-1; TRBD2 agrees at 7 bases. The length of the CDR3 is 17 residues. Per the germline V gene, CDR1 is SGHRS and CDR2 is YFSETQ. V lost 4 bases, J lost 7 bases, and 17 bases stayed unmatched. The CDR3: CASSHRGSGIRVNEQFF. CDR3 DNA sequence: TGCGCCAGCAGCCACAGAGGAAGCGGGATTCGTGTTAATGAGCAGTTCTTC. Using reference TRBV5-1 and TRBJ2-1 for the parts outside the CDR3, the full variable domain is KAGVTQTPRYLIKTRGQQVTLSCSPISGHRSVSWYQQTPGQGLQFLFEYFSETQRNKGNFPGRFSGRQFSNSRSEMNVSTLELGDSALYLCASSHRGSGIRVNEQFFGPGTRLTVL.

The rearrangement joins TRBV5-1 to TRBJ2-6; no reliable D call. The CDR3 spans 16 residues. Trimming took 1 base from V and 2 from J, leaving 10 bases between them. The V gene's germline CDR1 is SGHRS and CDR2 YFSETQ. CDR3 amino acids: CASSLLSGPGANVLTF. Here the CDR3 DNA reads TGCGCCAGCAGCTTGCTGTCGGGCCCTGGGGCCAACGTCCTGACTTTC.

As to this clonotype: At one boundary the junction diverges from the germline segment, which might be a read error. The J gene is TRBJ1-5, the V gene TRBV5-4; D is unclear. Germline assignment: CDR1 SGHNT and CDR2 YYREEE (reference sequence). The CDR3 runs to 15 residues. CDR3 sequence reads: CVSSLAGNSNQPQHF. In DNA, the CDR3 is TGCGTCAGCAGCTTGGCGGGGAATAGCAATCAGCCCCAGCATTTT.

About this clonotype: This may stem from a read error, because a much larger clone lies one nucleotide away. The chain couples TRBV6-1 to TRBJ2-2, with 12 nucleotides matching TRBD1. This CDR3 has 16 residues. CDR1 and CDR2 (germline): MNHNS, SASEGT. In DNA form, the CDR3 reads TGTGCCAGCAGTGGGGGGACAGGGGGCATATCCGGGGAGCTGCTTTTT. It codes for CASSGGTGGISGELLF.

The V call is TRBV11-2, the J call TRBJ2-1; the D is unclear. The CDR3 has 16 residues. Germline V lookup: CDR1 SGHAT, CDR2 FQNNGV. Trimming pared 5 bases from V and 3 bases from J, leaving 17 bases between. The CDR3 nucleotides read TGTGCCAGCAGCCTCCAGGCTAACTCTGGCTACAATGAGCAGTTCTTC. Protein: CASSLQANSGYNEQFF.

Regarding this clonotype: One end of the junction does not line up with germline, which may come from a read error. CDR3 coding DNA: TGTAGCTATAGCGTTATAATCCCAGATACGCAGTATTTT. As protein: CSYSVIIPDTQYF. The chain links TRBV29-1 to TRBJ2-3; D is possibly TRBD2 (5 bases). Germline V CDR1 and CDR2: SQVTM, ANQGSEA. This CDR3 is built from 13 residues.

This clonotype was seen more than once but under ten times. This may come from a read error, since a much larger clone is one base off. The rearrangement links TRBV29-1 to TRBJ1-1, with unresolved D. The V gene's germline CDR1 is SQVTM and CDR2 ANQGSEA. CDR3 size: 13 residues. CDR3 sequence reads: CSACWNMNAEAFF. The CDR3 DNA reads as TGCAGCGCCTGCTGGAACATGAACGCTGAAGCTTTCTTT.

The chain employs TRBV4-2 and TRBJ2-3, with D possibly matching TRBD2 (6 bases). V shed 0 bases and J shed 4 bases, with 11 bases lying between them. The germline CDR1 and CDR2 sequences are LGHNA and YNFKEQ. The CDR3 spans 15 residues. In nucleotides, the CDR3 is TGTGCCAGCAGCCAAGAACCAGGCGGGGCAGATACGCAGTATTTT. Protein sequence: CASSQEPGGADTQYF.

There are many counts of this clonotype. The V and J genes are TRBV6-1 and TRBJ2-3, with 10 bases that match TRBD2. The CDR3 is 14 amino acids. The germline V gene encodes CDR1 MNHNS and CDR2 SASEGT. After removal of 6 bases from V and 6 bases from J, the junction contained 6 bases not matched to a gene. Written as DNA, the CDR3 is TGTGCCAGCAGCGCGCCGGGACTAGCGGATACGCAGTATTTT. Its protein product is CASSAPGLADTQYF.

On this clonotype: A much larger clone lies one base from this, so it may be a read error. The V gene is TRBV6-1, the J gene TRBJ2-2, with D perhaps assigned TRBD1 or TRBD2 (6 bases each). CDR3 size: 19 residues. Germline-derived CDR1 and CDR2 are MNHNS and SASEGT. The CDR3 DNA reads TGTGCCAGCTCTCTAAGGGGGGCGGGCCCCTTCGCGAACACCGTGGAGCTGTTTTTT. This codes for CASSLRGAGPFANTVELFF.

The sample holds many counts of this clonotype. The chain couples TRBV4-3 to TRBJ1-2, with D perhaps matching TRBD1 (5 bases). CDR3 length: 15 residues. Germline CDR1 reads LGHNA; CDR2 reads YSLEER. With 1 base removed from V and 7 bases from J, the gap between germline ends came to 16 bases. This CDR3 is CASSQGHGGLGGYTF. The CDR3 nucleotides read TGCGCCAGCAGCCAAGGCCACGGGGGTTTGGGTGGCTACACCTTC.

Comments on this clonotype: This may be a read error, as it is one base from a much larger clone. CDR3 sequence: CACSEAWGTGGSLAKNIQYF. DNA for the CDR3: TGTGCCTGCAGTGAAGCTTGGGGGACAGGGGGTTCCTTGGCCAAAAACATTCAGTACTTC. The J gene is TRBJ2-4, the V gene TRBV6-1; 11 nucleotides match TRBD1. CDR1 is MNHNS and CDR2 is SASEGT in the germline V gene. The CDR3 has 20 amino acids.

The V and J genes are TRBV6-1 and TRBJ2-1; D may be TRBD1 (5 bases). Germline V CDR1 and CDR2: MNHNS, SASEGT. V lost 5 bases and J lost 9, with 14 bases in between. The CDR3 runs to 13 residues. CDR3 in DNA: TGTGCCAGCAGTCCCAGGACAAGCTTTGAGCAGTTCTTC. The encoded protein is CASSPRTSFEQFF.